The rows below give T cell receptor beta chains drawn from one sample of a study of molecular identifiers for immune sequencing clone quantification. TCRdb re-called the PCR reads with MiXCR, one entry per CDR3 protein. The sample has about 640,000 distinct CDR3 sequences; less than 20% are singletons. Source material: naive CD8+ T cells from blood, with Jurkat cell RNA spiked in. The receptors stem from a human donor in good health. Some libraries in this study had Jurkat cell RNA spiked in. Each CDR3 is given with its conserved first and last residue. D genes are given only for firm matches. Some rows have no size entry. The others give once, few or many, or a class for an expanded clone.

TRBJ2-7 NA TRBV14 17 TRBD2 CASSQGVAGSSRYEQYF TGTGCCAGCAGCCAAGGTGTAGCGGGATCCTCACGCTACGAGCAGTACTTC
TRBJ2-3 many TRBV20-1 15 NA CSARDIEGGVDTQYF TGCAGTGCTAGAGATATAGAGGGAGGTGTCGATACGCAGTATTTT
TRBJ2-7 many TRBV4-3 14 NA CASSPYGGAYEQYF TGCGCCAGCAGCCCGTATGGTGGCGCCTACGAGCAGTACTTC
TRBJ1-1 many TRBV7-9 14 NA CASSGYNVGTEAFF TGTGCCAGCAGCGGGTACAATGTGGGCACTGAAGCTTTCTTT
TRBJ2-7 many TRBV25-1 15 TRBD1 CASSLSRGLSYEQYF TGTGCCAGCAGCCTCTCAAGGGGGCTCTCCTACGAGCAGTACTTC
TRBJ1-1 many TRBV7-8 18 TRBD1 CASSINPGQGGGYTEAFF TGTGCCAGCAGCATTAACCCGGGACAGGGGGGCGGTTACACTGAAGCTTTCTTT
TRBJ2-1 few TRBV5-1 14 TRBD1 CASSIPTGGDEQFF TGCGCCAGCAGCATACCTACAGGGGGCGATGAGCAGTTCTTC
TRBJ2-2 few TRBV11-2 17 NA CASSWDRDSLNTGELFF TGTGCCAGCAGCTGGGACCGGGACTCCCTTAACACCGGGGAGCTGTTTTTT
TRBJ2-7 NA TRBV20-1 14 NA CSASPTGRSCEQYF TGCAGTGCTAGCCCGACAGGGAGGTCTTGCGAGCAGTACTTC
TRBJ2-3 many TRBV5-6 16 NA CASTDQTTGVRGTQYF TGTGCCAGCACCGACCAAACGACGGGAGTCCGGGGTACGCAGTATTTT
TRBJ2-3 many TRBV12-5 15 TRBD2 CASALSGGSTDTQYF TGTGCTAGTGCCTTAAGCGGGGGCAGCACAGATACGCAGTATTTT
TRBJ2-7 NA TRBV27 15 TRBD1 CASRAEGQGPYEQYF TGTGCCAGCAGAGCTGAGGGACAGGGGCCCTACGAGCAGTACTTC
TRBJ2-1 few TRBV5-1 16 NA CASSLGTSTTYNEQFF TGCGCCAGCAGCTTGGGGACTTCGACCACCTACAATGAGCAGTTCTTC
TRBJ2-4 NA TRBV28 14 TRBD1 CASSERTGRNIQYF TGTGCCAGCAGTGAACGGACAGGGAGGAACATTCAGTACTTC
TRBJ1-1 many TRBV30 17 TRBD1 CAWSPTGGLHWNTEAFF TGTGCCTGGAGCCCGACAGGGGGGCTTCATTGGAACACTGAAGCTTTCTTT
TRBJ2-3 many TRBV4-3 16 TRBD1 CASSSWDRGRGDTQYF TGCGCCAGCAGCTCCTGGGACAGGGGGCGCGGGGATACGCAGTATTTT
TRBJ2-7 many TRBV30 14 NA CAWSGGVGAYEQYF TGTGCCTGGAGTGGGGGGGTCGGGGCCTACGAGCAGTACTTC
TRBJ1-5 many TRBV19 14 NA CASNGGQFNQPQHF TGTGCCAGTAACGGGGGGCAGTTCAATCAGCCCCAGCATTTT
TRBJ1-3 NA TRBV9 16 NA CASSVAGGGSGNTIYF TGTGCCAGCAGCGTAGCTGGAGGGGGCTCTGGAAACACCATATATTTT
TRBJ2-1 few TRBV4-1 15 TRBD1 CASSQMTGGSFEQFF TGCGCCAGCAGCCAAATGACAGGGGGCTCTTTTGAGCAGTTCTTC
TRBJ1-3 many TRBV12-3/TRBV12-4 16 NA CASSTPPGEAGNTIYF TGTGCCAGCAGTACTCCCCCAGGGGAGGCTGGAAACACCATATATTTT
TRBJ2-3 many TRBV28 17 TRBD1 CASSLTPQQGWADTQYF TGTGCCAGCAGTTTAACCCCACAACAGGGGTGGGCAGATACGCAGTATTTT
TRBJ2-3 many TRBV18 15 NA CASSPIYTGADTQYF TGTGCCAGCTCACCGATATATACAGGCGCAGATACGCAGTATTTT
TRBJ2-4 many TRBV19 16 NA CASSIGSRGAKNIQYF TGTGCCAGTAGTATAGGGTCCCGAGGGGCCAAAAACATTCAGTACTTC
TRBJ2-3 many TRBV5-6 17 NA CASSPYYRDISTDTQYF TGTGCCAGCAGCCCCTACTACCGGGACATCTCCACAGATACGCAGTATTTT
TRBJ2-7 NA TRBV6-1 13 NA CASGGGEPYEQYF TGTGCCAGCGGGGGGGGCGAGCCCTACGAGCAGTACTTC
TRBJ2-3 many TRBV2 15 NA CASSETGSSTDTQYF TGTGCCAGCAGTGAAACGGGTTCGTCCACAGATACGCAGTATTTT
TRBJ2-7 many TRBV4-1 16 TRBD1 CASSSQVGQGYYEQYF TGCGCCAGCAGCTCCCAAGTTGGACAGGGGTACTACGAGCAGTACTTC
TRBJ2-7 many TRBV5-6 14 NA CASSLVRYSYEQYF TGTGCCAGCAGCTTGGTCAGGTACTCCTACGAGCAGTACTTC
TRBJ2-7 many TRBV20-1 13 NA CSATGGSSYEQYF TGCAGTGCTACGGGTGGCAGCTCCTACGAGCAGTACTTC
TRBJ1-5 few TRBV30 14 NA CAWMPDGSNQPQHF TGTGCCTGGATGCCAGACGGGAGCAATCAGCCCCAGCATTTT
TRBJ2-3 many TRBV12-3/TRBV12-4 15 TRBD2 CASSLSGGEADTQYF TGTGCCAGCAGTTTGAGCGGGGGGGAGGCAGATACGCAGTATTTT
TRBJ2-3 many TRBV12-3/TRBV12-4 14 NA CASSLVPSTDTQYF TGTGCCAGCAGTTTAGTCCCCTCCACAGATACGCAGTATTTT
TRBJ2-1 many TRBV7-2 18 NA CASSLGSVSGGTYNEQFF TGTGCCAGCAGCTTAGGGTCCGTGTCTGGCGGGACCTACAATGAGCAGTTCTTC
TRBJ2-1 many TRBV7-2 15 TRBD2 CASSLPTSGYNEQFF TGTGCCAGCAGCTTACCTACTAGCGGGTACAATGAGCAGTTCTTC
TRBJ2-7 once TRBV7-8 15 TRBD1 CASSEGQAIPYEQYF TGTGCCAGCAGCGAAGGACAGGCGATCCCCTACGAGCAGTACTTC
TRBJ2-3 many TRBV6-2/TRBV6-3 17 TRBD2 CASSYSAAGGPLDTQYF TGTGCCAGCAGTTACTCAGCAGCGGGAGGGCCTTTAGATACGCAGTATTTT
TRBJ2-1 many TRBV27 15 TRBD2 CASKYLAGRYNEQFF TGTGCCAGCAAATATCTAGCGGGCCGTTACAATGAGCAGTTCTTC
TRBJ2-1 few TRBV12-3/TRBV12-4 14 NA CASTLLDWYNEQFF TGTGCCAGCACCCTCCTAGACTGGTACAATGAGCAGTTCTTC
TRBJ1-6 many TRBV28 14 TRBD1 CASNNRGFYSPLHF TGTGCCAGCAATAACAGGGGATTTTATTCACCCCTCCACTTT
TRBJ2-1 many TRBV6-2/TRBV6-3 17 NA CASRTPLAPSSYNEQFF TGTGCCAGCAGGACCCCACTAGCCCCTAGCTCCTACAATGAGCAGTTCTTC
TRBJ1-3 NA TRBV14 16 NA CASSQDGSISGNTIYF TGTGCCAGCAGCCAAGATGGGTCGATCTCTGGAAACACCATATATTTT
TRBJ2-1 few TRBV6-2/TRBV6-3 15 NA CASSSIAASYNEQFF TGTGCCAGCAGTTCCATAGCGGCCTCCTACAATGAGCAGTTCTTC
TRBJ2-7 NA TRBV7-2 15 TRBD2 CASSLRLAGDSEQYF TGTGCCAGCAGCTTACGGCTAGCGGGAGACTCCGAGCAGTACTTC
TRBJ2-2 many TRBV7-9 17 TRBD2 CASSFSGAGGHTGELFF TGTGCCAGCAGCTTCTCGGGCGCGGGAGGTCACACCGGGGAGCTGTTTTTT
TRBJ1-2 few TRBV11-2 17 NA CASSLDQYLLLNYGYTF TGTGCCAGCAGCTTAGATCAGTATCTCCTACTGAACTATGGCTACACCTTC
TRBJ1-6 few TRBV28 18 NA CASSESGVSNSYNSPLHF TGTGCCAGCAGCGAGTCAGGGGTCTCGAACTCCTATAATTCACCCCTCCACTTT
TRBJ2-3 many TRBV6-2/TRBV6-3 12 NA CASSYTYDTQYF TGTGCCAGCAGTTACACCTACGATACGCAGTATTTT
TRBJ2-7 NA TRBV9 14 TRBD2 CASSSGLKSYEQYF TGTGCCAGCAGCTCGGGACTAAAGTCCTACGAGCAGTACTTC
TRBJ2-3 many TRBV3-1 15 TRBD2 CASSQGWSGGASQYF TGTGCCAGCAGCCAAGGTTGGAGCGGGGGGGCGTCGCAGTATTTT
TRBJ2-7 once TRBV15 14 TRBD1 CATSKTGLPYEQYF TGTGCCACCAGCAAGACAGGGTTACCCTACGAGCAGTACTTC
TRBJ1-2 few TRBV15 16 TRBD1 CATITPGTGSDYGYTF TGTGCCACCATCACCCCCGGGACAGGGTCCGACTATGGCTACACCTTC
TRBJ2-1 few TRBV12-3/TRBV12-4 15 TRBD2 CASSPPLTSDNEQFF TGTGCCAGCAGTCCCCCCTTGACTAGCGACAATGAGCAGTTCTTC
TRBJ2-7 NA TRBV30 15 NA CARSAWRGRTYEQYF TGTGCCCGGAGTGCCTGGCGGGGGCGGACCTACGAGCAGTACTTC
TRBJ2-2 many TRBV7-9 15 NA CASSLVAGVTGELFF TGTGCCAGCAGCTTAGTCGCAGGGGTCACCGGGGAGCTGTTTTTT
TRBJ2-3 many TRBV7-2 17 TRBD2 CASSLRGLAGRSDTQYF TGTGCCAGCAGCTTGCGGGGTCTAGCGGGAAGGTCAGATACGCAGTATTTT
TRBJ2-2 few TRBV7-8 14 NA CASSPTRITGELFF TGTGCCAGCAGCCCTACACGTATCACCGGGGAGCTGTTTTTT
TRBJ1-1 many TRBV4-1 15 NA CASSQWRGTNTEAFF TGCGCCAGCAGCCAATGGCGGGGGACGAACACTGAAGCTTTCTTT
TRBJ2-7 NA TRBV2 15 TRBD2 CAGTQEGLTLGEQYF TGTGCCGGCACACAAGAGGGACTAACCCTAGGCGAGCAGTACTTC